This record looks at one T cell receptor (beta chain) sequence and its context. The data belong to a study of T cell responses to AZD1222 COVID-19 vaccine. V lost 4 bases to trimming and J lost 0 bases, with 11 bases between them. Germline lookup yields CDR1 SGDLS and CDR2 YYNGEE. This CDR3 has 15 residues. Sequencing was performed with immunoSEQ multiplex PCR; in TCRdb, only in-frame clones are kept and a portion is missing. This table lists about 140,000 clones. The sequenced material came from peripheral blood. The chain uses TRBV9 and TRBJ1-3, with D uncertain. The sequence came from an adult in good health. The CDR3 coding sequence is TGTGCCAGCAGCCGGCTTACCTCCTCTGGAAACACCATATATTTT. Its translation: CASSRLTSSGNTIYF.